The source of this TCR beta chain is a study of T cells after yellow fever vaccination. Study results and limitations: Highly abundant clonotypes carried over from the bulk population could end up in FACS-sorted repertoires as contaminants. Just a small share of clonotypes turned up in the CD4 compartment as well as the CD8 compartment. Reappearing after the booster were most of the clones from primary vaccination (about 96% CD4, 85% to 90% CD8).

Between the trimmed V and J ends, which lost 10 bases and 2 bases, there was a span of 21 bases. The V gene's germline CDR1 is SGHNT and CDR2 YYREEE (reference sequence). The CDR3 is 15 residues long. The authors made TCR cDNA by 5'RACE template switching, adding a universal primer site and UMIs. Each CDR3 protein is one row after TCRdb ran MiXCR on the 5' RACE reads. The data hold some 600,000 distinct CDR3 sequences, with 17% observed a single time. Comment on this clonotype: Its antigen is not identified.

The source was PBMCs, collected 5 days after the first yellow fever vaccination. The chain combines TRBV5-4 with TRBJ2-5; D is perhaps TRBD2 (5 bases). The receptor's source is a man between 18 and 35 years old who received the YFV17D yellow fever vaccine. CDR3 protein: CASLAATGSQETQYF. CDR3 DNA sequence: TGTGCCTCCCTTGCGGCCACGGGGTCTCAAGAGACCCAGTACTTC.